This TCR beta chain stems from a study of shared clonotypes between healthy human individuals. Study-level findings and limits: Non-shared clonotypes displayed generation probabilities falling below those of clonotypes present in all four donors.

The naive CD8 fraction comprised CD45RO-negative cells positively selected for CCR7 and excluded terminally differentiated effector memory CD45RA+ cells. Comments on this clone: Its antigen is not identified.

Germline trimming cut 3 bases from V and 5 bases from J; bases unmatched to any gene: 6. Germline V gives CDR1 SGHAT, CDR2 FQNNGV. The CDR3 extends over 16 amino acids. The protocol was immunoSEQ multiplex PCR, while the TCRdb copy is restricted to in-frame clones and leaves out a portion. The profile shows about 680,000 clones, about 90% of them singletons. The receptor was isolated from a man under 40 in good health. The rearrangement joins TRBV11-2 to TRBJ2-2; 10 nucleotides match TRBD2. The sample consisted of naive CD8+ T cells sorted from blood. CDR3 sequence: CASSFSGRISTGELFF. DNA for the CDR3: TGTGCCAGCAGCTTTAGCGGGAGGATCAGTACCGGGGAGCTGTTTTTT.